This TCR beta chain was documented in a study of T cell responses to AZD1222 COVID-19 vaccine. The CDR3 covers 13 residues. From germline, CDR1 is SEHNR and CDR2 FQNEAQ (reference sequence). J lost 8 bases, V lost 5 bases, and 5 bases had no gene match. Overall study results and limits: Spike-specific TCR breadth and depth were elevated following two AZD1222 doses. Most donors were white British and more were female, and clonal diversity was possibly underestimated. There were repertoire samples only from the period after the peak T cell response.

TCRdb's copy holds only in-frame clones and misses some; the assay was immunoSEQ multiplex PCR. The profile shows over 150,000 clones, approximately 92% of them singletons. About this clone itself: Its antigen is unidentified.

The clonotype was recovered from an adult in good health. The chain is built from TRBV7-9 and TRBJ2-1; 8 positions match TRBD1. Source: peripheral blood, taken on day 0 of AZD1222 vaccination. The CDR3 loop is CASSIGQGHEQFF. The CDR3 DNA reads as TGTGCCAGCAGCATCGGACAGGGTCATGAGCAGTTCTTC.